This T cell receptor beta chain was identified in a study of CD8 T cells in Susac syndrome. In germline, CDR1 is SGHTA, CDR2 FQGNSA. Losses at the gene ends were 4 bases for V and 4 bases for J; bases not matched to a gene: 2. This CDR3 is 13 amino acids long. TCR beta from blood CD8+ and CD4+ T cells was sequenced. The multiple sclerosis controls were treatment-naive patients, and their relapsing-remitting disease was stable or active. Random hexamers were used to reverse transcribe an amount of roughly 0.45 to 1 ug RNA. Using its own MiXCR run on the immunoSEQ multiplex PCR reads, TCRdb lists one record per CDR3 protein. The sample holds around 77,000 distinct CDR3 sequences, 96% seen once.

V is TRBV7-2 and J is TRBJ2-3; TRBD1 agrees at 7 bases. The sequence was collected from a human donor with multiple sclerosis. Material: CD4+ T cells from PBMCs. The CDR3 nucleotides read TGTGCCAGCAGCTCCACAGGGGCAGATACGCAGTATTTT. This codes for CASSSTGADTQYF.